These T cell receptor beta chains were read from a single sample in a study of metastatic and nonmetastatic thyroid tumors. TCRdb called clones again from the PCR reads with MiXCR. The sample yields some 21,000 clones, 9.5% to 13% seen once. What was sequenced was blood. All receptors derive from a female donor with papillary thyroid cancer or a benign thyroid nodule (not recorded which). Some clones in this sample may be carry-over from other donors' samples. Both conserved end residues are part of each CDR3. D genes are given only for firm matches. The size field is filled for only some rows; it gives once, few, many or a size class.

V gene	J gene	D gene	clone size	CDR3 DNA	CDR3 protein
TRBV6-2/TRBV6-3	TRBJ2-5	.	many	TGTGCCAGCGCTTCATTTGGGGGGCCCCAAGAGACCCAGTACTTC	CASASFGGPQETQYF
TRBV12-3/TRBV12-4	TRBJ1-5	.	many	TGTGCCAGCAGTTCGGGGACCCCTGGAAATCAGCCCCAGCATTTT	CASSSGTPGNQPQHF
TRBV19	TRBJ1-1	TRBD1	many	TGTGCCAGTACCAGGGGGGTCACTGAAGCTTTCTTT	CASTRGVTEAFF
TRBV10-3	TRBJ1-3	TRBD1	many	TGTGCCATCAGTGGACAGGGTTATGGAAACACCATATATTTT	CAISGQGYGNTIYF
TRBV28	TRBJ2-2	.	.	TGTGCCAGCAGTTTACCCGTAGGCGGCACCGGGGAGCTGTTTTTT	CASSLPVGGTGELFF
TRBV7-9	TRBJ2-3	.	many	TGTGCCAGCAGCTTATCGGAGTCAACGCAGTATTTT	CASSLSESTQYF
TRBV25-1	TRBJ1-3	.	medium-sized	TGTGCCAGCAGTGAAGCGGGGTCCGGAAACACCATATATTTT	CASSEAGSGNTIYF
TRBV24-1	TRBJ2-5	.	many	TGTGCCACCAGTGATTTGTCAGCGGGCCAAGAGACCCAGTACTTC	CATSDLSAGQETQYF
TRBV28	TRBJ2-7	.	medium-sized	TGTGCCAGCAGTTTAGGCGGGGCCAACCCCCCCGAGCAGTACTTC	CASSLGGANPPEQYF
TRBV29-1	TRBJ2-2	.	many	TGCAGCGTAGAGGGGGGTGGGATGAACACCGGGGAGCTGTTTTTT	CSVEGGGMNTGELFF
TRBV7-7	TRBJ2-1	.	many	TGTGCTAGCAGCTTATCCTTCCAGGGGGGCTCCTACAATGAGCAGTTCTTC	CASSLSFQGGSYNEQFF
TRBV13	TRBJ2-3	TRBD2	.	TGTGCCAGCAGCTTATCATCGTCTATCTTGAGCGGGATGACAGATACGCAGTATTTT	CASSLSSSILSGMTDTQYF
TRBV5-6	TRBJ2-1	TRBD2	many	TGTGCCAGCAGCTTGGTGCGGGAGAAGCCGTACAATGAGCAGTTCTTC	CASSLVREKPYNEQFF
TRBV7-9	TRBJ2-7	TRBD1	many	TGTGCCAGCAGCAAAGGGGACAGCCAAGAGATCGAGTACTTC	CASSKGDSQEIEYF
TRBV28	TRBJ2-2	.	.	TGTGCCAGCAGTCCCTCTAGCGCAAGCGGGGAGCTGTTTTTT	CASSPSSASGELFF
TRBV5-1	TRBJ2-1	.	many	TGCGCCAGCAGCTTTTCCAGATACAATGAGCAGTTCTTC	CASSFSRYNEQFF
TRBV10-3	TRBJ2-7	.	many	TGTGCCATCAGTGAGCAGCGGACTACCGACTACGAGCAGTACTTC	CAISEQRTTDYEQYF
TRBV27	TRBJ1-5	.	medium-sized	TGTGCCAGCAGCAAACAGAATCAGCCCCAGCATTTT	CASSKQNQPQHF
TRBV12-3/TRBV12-4	TRBJ1-5	.	.	TGTGCCGGCAGTACGAAGGGCTTGTTTCAGCCCCAGCATTTT	CAGSTKGLFQPQHF
TRBV19	TRBJ2-7	.	many	TGTGCCAGTAGTGGGGGCGAGTACGAGCAGTACTTC	CASSGGEYEQYF
TRBV21-1	TRBJ1-2	.	many	TGTGCCAGCAGCACCCGGAGGGGGGGGAGAATCGGGGACAAGAAAAACTATGGCTACACCTTC	CASSTRRGGRIGDKKNYGYTF
TRBV5-1	TRBJ1-1	.	.	TGCGCCAGCAGCTTGGACAGGGCACGTACAGCTTTCTTT	CASSLDRARTAFF
TRBV4-2	TRBJ2-3	.	many	TGTGCCAGCAGCCAAGGTTCGGGGGAGGTATTCACAGATACGCAGTATTTT	CASSQGSGEVFTDTQYF
TRBV24-1	TRBJ2-2	.	many	TGTGCCACCAGTGATTTGGCTTCGGAAACCGGGGAGCTGTTTTTT	CATSDLASETGELFF
TRBV6-1	TRBJ2-7	TRBD1	.	TGTGCCAGCAGTGCCCGGACAGGGCCCTACGAGCAGTACTTC	CASSARTGPYEQYF
TRBV7-8	TRBJ2-7	.	few	TGTGCCAGCAGCTTATCTCCGGGGGTCTCCCACGAGCAGTACTTC	CASSLSPGVSHEQYF
TRBV6-2/TRBV6-3	TRBJ2-1	TRBD2	.	TGTGCCATCAGCATGACTAGCGGGATATACAATGAGCAGTTCTTC	CAISMTSGIYNEQFF
TRBV12-5	TRBJ2-1	TRBD2	many	TGTGCTAGTGGTTTGGACAAGCGGGAGGCCGGGAATGAGCAGTTCTTC	CASGLDKREAGNEQFF
TRBV6-1	TRBJ1-5	TRBD1	medium-sized	TGTGCCAGCAGCCAGGGGGTTTTGCAGCCCCAGCATTTT	CASSQGVLQPQHF
TRBV2	TRBJ2-6	TRBD1	.	TGTGCCAGAGGACAGGGGAGATCTGGGGCCAATGTCCTGACTTTC	CARGQGRSGANVLTF
TRBV27	TRBJ1-6	TRBD1	many	TGTGCCAGCCGAACGAAGGACAGGGAAGCCTCCCCGAATTCACCCCTCCACTTT	CASRTKDREASPNSPLHF
TRBV6-5	TRBJ2-3	.	medium-sized	TGTGCCAGCAGTTACTCGAATCAGGGAAAGCAGTATTTT	CASSYSNQGKQYF
TRBV9	TRBJ2-1	TRBD2	.	TGTGCCAGCAGCGAGGAAGGGAGCGGGAGTGCCTCCTACAATGAGCATTTCTTC	CASSEEGSGSASYNEHFF
TRBV19	TRBJ2-1	TRBD2	many	TGTGCCAGTAGTATGGCGGGAGGGCCGGGTGAGCAGTTCTTC	CASSMAGGPGEQFF
TRBV5-6	TRBJ2-7	.	many	TGTGCCAGCAGCTTGGGAGGTTTTTACGAGCAGTACTTC	CASSLGGFYEQYF
TRBV24-1	TRBJ2-1	TRBD1	many	TGTGCCACCAGGAACAGGGGATGCTCCTACAATGAGCAGTTCTTC	CATRNRGCSYNEQFF
TRBV19	TRBJ2-1	TRBD2	many	TGTGCCAGTAGTTATACTAGCGTATACAATGAGCAGTTCTTC	CASSYTSVYNEQFF
TRBV5-8	TRBJ1-3	.	many	TGTGCCAGCAGCTTGGACAGTCTCGCCTCTGGAAACACCATATATTTT	CASSLDSLASGNTIYF
TRBV18	TRBJ1-1	.	many	TGTGCCAGCTCACCTGGCCAGGGATTATCTTTCTTT	CASSPGQGLSFF
TRBV3-1	TRBJ1-1	.	many	TGTGCCAGCAGCCCTACGCGGAGGAGGAACACTGAAGCTTTCTTT	CASSPTRRRNTEAFF
TRBV6-1	TRBJ1-5	TRBD1	.	TGTGCCAACCGACAGGGAGGGAATCAGCCCCAGCATTTT	CANRQGGNQPQHF